This entry is about one T cell receptor beta chain. The antigen is undetermined. This entry is derived from a study of blood T cells in healthy people across ages. Study-level information: The capture of about one barcoded beta molecule per two T cells was achieved by template switching. General study findings and limits: PBMCs were not sorted, which prevented a conclusive comparison of naive versus antigen-experienced cells. Naive T cell percentage showed a strong correlation with the diversity of TCR beta. Whereas aged donors had fewer naive CD4+ cells, long-lived donors had more of them and higher diversity.

A second PCR of about 7 to 11 cycles used a sample-barcoded 5' primer and a J-beta primer mix. Each CDR3 protein gets one entry after TCRdb re-called the 5' RACE reads with MiXCR. The sample includes roughly 1.5 million distinct CDR3 sequences, roughly 43% seen only once; the top ten take 4%. The CDR3 totals 16 residues. V was clipped by 0 bases and J by 3 bases; unmatched bases: 6. CDR1 is DFQATT, CDR2 SNEGSKA, per germline (reference sequence). V gene TRBV20-1 combines with J gene TRBJ2-7, with TRBD2 matching over 12 bases. The sequenced sample was blood. This sequence was found in a woman between 18 and 29 years old in good health. Written as DNA, the CDR3 is TGCAGTGCTAGAGATTGGGTGACTAGCGGGAGCTACGAGCAGTACTTC. Amino acids: CSARDWVTSGSYEQYF.